These 28 T cell receptor beta chains were sequenced from one sample in a study of T cells in narcolepsy. Produced via immunoSEQ multiplex PCR; TCRdb's table is partial and in-frame only. The profile covers about 32,000 clones, with roughly four fifths appearing a single time and under 0.8% taken by the ten largest. Source material: memory (CD45RA-) CD4+ T cells from blood. Source of these receptors: a human donor in good health.

J is TRBJ1-4 and V is TRBV19; 9 nucleotides match TRBD1. In germline, CDR1 is LNHDA, CDR2 SQIVND (reference sequence). After removal of 4 bases from V and 14 bases from J, the junction contained 5 bases not matched to a gene. The CDR3 has 12 residues. CDR3 sequence (DNA): TGTGCCAGTAGTACCGGGACAGGGAGGCTGTTTTTT. Its translation is CASSTGTGRLFF.

The rearrangement links TRBV5-1 to TRBJ2-5; 10 bases align to TRBD1. The length of the CDR3 is 16 residues. CDR1 and CDR2 from the germline V gene are SGHRS and YFSETQ. The V and J ends lost 5 bases and 3 bases, in that order; junction bases with no gene match: 10. The CDR3 reads CASRQAGTGEEETQYF. CDR3 DNA: TGCGCCAGCAGACAAGCCGGGACAGGGGAAGAAGAGACCCAGTACTTC. The whole variable domain, remainder taken from reference TRBV5-1 and TRBJ2-5, is KAGVTQTPRYLIKTRGQQVTLSCSPISGHRSVSWYQQTPGQGLQFLFEYFSETQRNKGNFPGRFSGRQFSNSRSEMNVSTLELGDSALYLCASRQAGTGEEETQYFGPGTRLLVL.

This clone came up a few times. This chain uses TRBV16 with TRBJ1-1; D gene ambiguous. The length of the CDR3 is 14 residues. CDR1 KGHSY and CDR2 FQNENV come from the germline V gene. V was cut by 4 bases and J by 0 bases, with 9 bases left in between. The CDR3 spells CASSLRLMNTEAFF. The CDR3 DNA reads as TGTGCCAGCAGCCTCAGGCTGATGAACACTGAAGCTTTCTTT.

This chain uses TRBV27 with TRBJ1-4; D not resolved. Per the germline V gene, CDR1 is MNHEY and CDR2 is SMNVEV (reference sequence). This CDR3 comprises 15 residues. V lost 3 bases and J lost 7, with 15 bases in between. Here the CDR3 reads CASSLVGPGGEKLFF. DNA for the CDR3: TGTGCCAGCAGTTTGGTAGGGCCCGGAGGTGAAAAACTGTTTTTT.

The V call is TRBV19, the J call TRBJ2-2; 11 nucleotides agree with TRBD1. J gave up 8 bases and V 5 bases, and 13 bases lay outside the gene matches. The CDR3 has 17 amino acids. CDR1 is LNHDA and CDR2 is SQIVND in the germline V gene (reference sequence). CDR3 loop: CASSSLRTGGAYGELFF. In nucleotides, the CDR3 is TGTGCCAGTAGTTCCCTCCGGACAGGGGGCGCATATGGGGAGCTGTTTTTT.

The chain links TRBV2 to TRBJ2-5; 9 nucleotides align to TRBD1. This CDR3 region has 14 residues. J gave up 5 bases and V 10 bases, and 11 bases lay outside the gene matches. Germline V gives CDR1 SNHLY, CDR2 FYNNEI. CDR3 nucleotides: TGTGCCACCCACCGGGACAGGGTATGGGAGACCCAGTACTTC. This codes for CATHRDRVWETQYF.

Only one count was recorded for this clone. The chain couples TRBV7-8 to TRBJ1-6, with D maybe TRBD1 (5 bases). The ends were cut back, 5 bases at V and 0 bases at J, with 11 bases in the middle. The CDR3 runs 16 residues. Germline lookup yields CDR1 SGHVS and CDR2 FQNEAQ. CDR3 sequence: CASSQDSNSYNSPLHF. DNA for the CDR3: TGTGCCAGCAGCCAAGACAGCAACTCCTATAATTCACCCCTCCACTTT.

CDR3 loop: CASSQDGDRGPYNEQFF. DNA for the CDR3: TGCGCCAGCAGCCAAGACGGTGACAGGGGGCCATACAATGAGCAGTTCTTC. J is TRBJ2-1 and V is TRBV4-3, with TRBD1 identical over 10 bases. Losses at the gene ends were 0 bases for V and 4 bases for J; bases not matched to a gene: 6. This CDR3 region has 17 residues. The germline V gene encodes CDR1 LGHNA and CDR2 YSLEER.

DNA for the CDR3: TGCGCCAGCAGCCCGGAGGGGACGGCCGTGGGGCGCGGCTACACCTTC. As protein: CASSPEGTAVGRGYTF. The V call is TRBV5-1, the J call TRBJ1-2, with TRBD1 as a possible D gene (5 bases). Germline V CDR1 and CDR2: SGHRS, YFSETQ. This CDR3 spans 16 amino acids. Trimming shortened V by 4 bases and J by 8 bases, and 24 bases separated the two germline ends.

This clone was counted a few times. The chain combines TRBV7-9 with TRBJ1-1, with no clear D. Between the trimmed V and J ends, which lost 2 bases and 7 bases, there was a span of 14 bases. Germline CDR1 and CDR2: SEHNR and FQNEAQ (reference sequence). The CDR3 spans 14 residues. The CDR3 DNA reads TGTGCCAGCAGCTTACCGGTCGACACGGGTGAAGCTTTCTTT. Its protein is CASSLPVDTGEAFF.

The CDR3 reads CASSQGAGSTNEKLFF. For the CDR3, the DNA is TGCGCCAGCAGCCAGGGCGCAGGATCAACTAATGAAAAACTGTTTTTT. V gene TRBV5-1 combines with J gene TRBJ1-4; weak D call: TRBD1 (5 bases). The germline CDR1 and CDR2 sequences are SGHRS and YFSETQ. CDR3 length: 16 amino acids. The V gene lost 4 bases and the J gene lost 0 bases, with 13 bases spanning the gap.

The chain is built from TRBV6-6 and TRBJ2-7; D is perhaps TRBD2 (7 bases). This CDR3 comprises 16 residues. Trimming pared 8 bases from V and 1 base from J, leaving 21 bases between. Germline V CDR1 and CDR2: MNHNY, SVGAGI (reference sequence). In DNA, the CDR3 is TGTGCCAGCCGGAGGGGGTCAGCTAGCGGATCCTACGAGCAGTACTTC. Translating it yields CASRRGSASGSYEQYF.

The chain recombines TRBV11-3 with TRBJ2-1; 8 nucleotides align to TRBD2. With 0 bases clipped from V and 6 bases from J, the junction kept 13 bases outside the gene matches. The germline V gene encodes CDR1 SGHNT and CDR2 YENEEA. There are 18 residues in the CDR3. CDR3: CASSLDRPSSGSLNEQFF. The CDR3 bases are TGTGCCAGCAGCTTAGATCGCCCCTCTAGCGGGTCCCTCAATGAGCAGTTCTTC. The full variable domain, its missing parts supplied by reference TRBV11-3 and TRBJ2-1, is EAGVVQSPRYKIIEKKQPVAFWCNPISGHNTLYWYLQNLGQGPELLIRYENEEAVDDSQLPKDRFSAERLKGVDSTLKIQPAELGDSAVYLCASSLDRPSSGSLNEQFFGPGTRLTVL.

The J gene is TRBJ2-5, the V gene TRBV11-2, with 8 bases matching TRBD1. Germline values: CDR1 SGHAT, CDR2 FQNNGV. The CDR3 sequence is 14 residues long. V lost 5 bases and J lost 2; bases outside the gene matches: 4. The CDR3 spells CASSDQGAQETQYF. DNA of the CDR3: TGTGCCAGCAGCGACCAGGGGGCGCAAGAGACCCAGTACTTC. The variable domain in full, with the rest retrieved from reference TRBV11-2 and TRBJ2-5, is EAGVAQSPRYKIIEKRQSVAFWCNPISGHATLYWYQQILGQGPKLLIQFQNNGVVDDSQLPKDRFSAERLKGVDSTLKIQPAKLEDSAVYLCASSDQGAQETQYFGPGTRLLVL.

V is TRBV4-3 and J is TRBJ1-3, with D hard to call. V was shortened by 0 bases and J by 5 bases, with 5 bases between the two germline ends. The CDR3 has 13 amino acids. Germline V gene data show CDR1 as LGHNA and CDR2 as YSLEER. The CDR3 protein is CASSQDIRNTIYF. CDR3 nucleotides: TGCGCCAGCAGCCAAGATATTAGAAACACCATATATTTT.

The chain links TRBV2 to TRBJ2-2, with D possibly being TRBD1 (5 bases). Germline assignment: CDR1 SNHLY and CDR2 FYNNEI. The CDR3 is 15 residues long. V lost 3 bases and J 5 bases, leaving 13 bases between the germline ends. The CDR3 reads CASSENRPPTGELFF. The CDR3 bases are TGTGCCAGCAGTGAGAACAGGCCCCCAACCGGGGAGCTGTTTTTT.

The chain carries TRBV28 and TRBJ1-5; 7 bases align to TRBD1. This CDR3 is 15 amino acids long. V lost 5 bases to trimming and J lost 7 bases; unmatched junction nucleotides: 11. Germline CDR1 reads MDHEN; CDR2 reads SYDVKM. CDR3 loop: CASSPSAGGGQPQHF. In DNA form, the CDR3 reads TGTGCCAGCAGTCCTAGCGCAGGGGGTGGACAGCCCCAGCATTTT.

This clone was recorded a few times. J is TRBJ2-5 and V is TRBV5-1; maybe TRBD1 (7 bases). Trimming removed 5 bases at V and 5 bases at J, with 19 bases between. CDR3 length: 15 amino acids. CDR1 is SGHRS, CDR2 YFSETQ, per germline. In DNA form, the CDR3 reads TGCGCCAGCAGGTCCAGAGGGGGCGCGGGGGAGACCCAGTACTTC. Its translation is CASRSRGGAGETQYF.

V gene TRBV6-5 combines with J gene TRBJ1-2; D remains ambiguous. Germline lookup yields CDR1 MNHEY and CDR2 SVGAGI. This CDR3 comprises 13 residues. Trimming stripped 6 bases from V and 3 bases from J, with 11 bases between. The CDR3 nucleotides read TGTGCCAGCAGCCCCACGGGCGACTATGGCTACACCTTC. Its translation is CASSPTGDYGYTF.

A word on this clone: The sample has other DNA sequences that encode this CDR3 too. The J gene is TRBJ1-5, the V gene TRBV6-5; 7 bases match TRBD1. With 5 bases clipped from V and 9 bases from J, the junction kept 7 bases outside the gene matches. The CDR3 totals 13 residues. Germline CDR1 and CDR2: MNHEY and SVGAGI. The CDR3 DNA reads as TGTGCCAGCAGTCCGACAGGGAATAGGCCCCAGCATTTT. As protein: CASSPTGNRPQHF.

The DNA for the CDR3 is TGTGCCAGCAGCCGAGGGACATTGAACACTGAAGCTTTCTTT. Translated, it gives CASSRGTLNTEAFF. The chain employs TRBV6-5 and TRBJ1-1; D may be TRBD1 (6 bases). The ends were cut back, 6 bases at V and 0 bases at J, with 11 bases in the middle. Germline V CDR1 and CDR2: MNHEY, SVGAGI. The CDR3 consists of 14 residues.

The rearrangement joins TRBV28 to TRBJ1-2; weak D call: TRBD1 (5 bases). The CDR3 contains 13 residues. Per the germline V gene, CDR1 is MDHEN and CDR2 is SYDVKM. V was pared by 8 bases and J by 4 bases, with 14 bases between. CDR3 coding DNA: TGTGCCAGCGGATATCAGGGTCTCTATGGCTACACCTTC. This encodes CASGYQGLYGYTF.

This chain joins TRBV5-4 and TRBJ1-2, with D possibly TRBD1 on 5 matching bases. This CDR3 comprises 13 residues. CDR1 SGHNT and CDR2 YYREEE come from the germline V gene (reference sequence). With 9 bases removed from V and 4 bases from J, the gap between germline ends came to 16 bases. The CDR3 sequence: CATKMGVGYGYTF. The DNA of the CDR3 is TGTGCCACGAAGATGGGGGTCGGCTATGGCTACACCTTC.

V usage is TRBV28 and J usage is TRBJ2-5; D is perhaps TRBD2 (5 bases). With the DNA end fitting TRBJ2-7 better, the J assignment may be wrong. Germline V gene lookup returns CDR1 MDHEN and CDR2 SYDVKM. The CDR3 sequence is 13 residues long. CDR3 nucleotides: TGTGCCAGCAGCCCGGGATTTACCTACGAGCAGTACTTC. It is translated as CASSPGFTYEQYF.

The V call is TRBV27, the J call TRBJ1-1, with 9 bases lining up with TRBD1. Trimming took 1 base from V and 2 from J; bases not matched to a gene: 8. The CDR3 runs 17 residues. CDR1 is MNHEY, CDR2 SMNVEV, per germline (reference sequence). The CDR3, as DNA: TGTGCCAGCAGTTTATTGACAGGGGGGGGCCTCAACACTGAAGCTTTCTTT. Amino acids: CASSLLTGGGLNTEAFF.

The chain has TRBV6-1 and TRBJ2-1; the match to TRBD2 covers 8 bases. The CDR3 is 16 residues long. The V and J ends lost 4 bases and 9 bases, in that order; junction bases with no gene match: 14. CDR1 and CDR2 (germline): MNHNS, SASEGT. The CDR3 DNA is TGTGCCAGCAGTGGCCGGCGGCGGGGGGCCGGGATTGAGCAGTTCTTC. Its protein is CASSGRRRGAGIEQFF.

The gene calls are TRBV19 and TRBJ1-1; TRBD1 matches at 7 bases. Trimming cost V 5 bases and J 1 base; bases outside gene matches: 7. From germline, CDR1 is LNHDA and CDR2 SQIVND (reference sequence). The CDR3 is made up of 15 amino acids. In DNA, the CDR3 is TGTGCCAGTAGTCGCGGCGGGACAGCGAACACTGAAGCTTTCTTT. Its protein product is CASSRGGTANTEAFF. Filled out from reference TRBV19 and TRBJ1-1, the complete variable domain reads DGGITQSPKYLFRKEGQNVTLSCEQNLNHDAMYWYRQDPGQGLRLIYYSQIVNDFQKGDIAEGYSVSREKKESFPLTVTSAQKNPTAFYLCASSRGGTANTEAFFGQGTRLTVV.

This chain connects TRBV5-1 to TRBJ2-1; unclear D gene. V lost 9 bases and J 8 bases, leaving 18 bases between the germline ends. This CDR3 is built from 13 residues. Looked up from germline, CDR1 is SGHRS and CDR2 is YFSETQ. This CDR3 is CATRATKNDEQFF. For the CDR3, the DNA is TGCGCCACACGGGCCACTAAAAACGATGAGCAGTTCTTC.